Each of the 28 T cell receptor beta chains below was sequenced from the same sample in a study of T cells in Graves' hyperthyroidism and ophthalmopathy (dated by TCRdb to about 2019). The library was prepared using multiplex PCR. TCRdb shows the sequencer as Illumina HiSeq 2000. TCR beta CDR3 regions were amplified from RNA transcripts. The first round of RT-PCR for the TCR CDR3 was performed with the HTBI primer set and the Qiagen OneStep RT-PCR kit. TCRdb trimmed public reads at Q25 via fastp, called clones via MiXCR and kept in-frame beta chains. Each record represents a unique CDR3 protein, reported with the most common genes and DNA among its rows. This sample holds about 840,000 distinct CDR3 sequences; approximately 40% were observed only once. Clones ranked in the top ten supply approximately 8.7% of the sample. The sequencing sample was made of blood. These TCRs come from a man aged 18 to 30 with Graves' hyperthyroidism.

This clonotype was detected ten times or more. The chain links TRBV29-1 to TRBJ1-1; D gene ambiguous. Trimming shortened V by 7 bases and J by 4 bases, and 7 bases separated the two germline ends. Per germline, CDR1 SQVTM and CDR2 ANQGSEA. CDR3 length: 10 amino acids. Here the CDR3 reads CSGGVTEAFF. The CDR3 nucleotides are TGCAGCGGGGGAGTCACTGAAGCTTTCTTT.

The V call is TRBV19, the J call TRBJ1-5, with a possible D match to TRBD1 (5 bases). V was shortened by 7 bases and J by 5 bases, with 15 bases between the two germline ends. Germline values: CDR1 LNHDA, CDR2 SQIVND (reference sequence). The CDR3 extends over 14 amino acids. For the CDR3, the DNA is TGTGCCAGTAACTGGCAGGGCCTTTATCAGCCCCAGCATTTT. This encodes CASNWQGLYQPQHF.

As regards this clonotype: A much larger clone is a single base away; this may be a read error. The rearrangement joins TRBV5-5 to TRBJ1-1, with D tentatively TRBD1 (5 bases). V was cut by 2 bases and J by 6 bases, with 11 bases left in between. CDR1 SGHKS and CDR2 YYEKEE come from the germline V gene (reference sequence). The CDR3 consists of 13 residues. In DNA form, the CDR3 reads TGTGCCAGCAGCTTTTGGGGGGACCCTGAAGCTTTCTTT. Residues: CASSFWGDPEAFF.

The gene calls are TRBV12-3 or TRBV12-4 and TRBJ1-5, with D tentatively TRBD1 (5 bases). This CDR3 is built from 14 residues. V was cut by 4 bases and J by 5 bases, with 12 bases left in between. The CDR3 spells CASSSPGDYQPQHF. Written as DNA, the CDR3 is TGTGCCAGCAGTTCCCCTGGGGACTATCAGCCCCAGCATTTT.

The chain recombines TRBV20-1 with TRBJ2-7; TRBD2 matches at 14 bases. V gave up 5 bases and J gave up 3 bases; unmatched junction bases: 12. Per germline, CDR1 DFQATT and CDR2 SNEGSKA (reference sequence). This CDR3 spans 17 amino acids. The CDR3 nucleotides are TGCAGTGCTCTACCTCCTTGGACTAGCGGGGGGATCTACGAGCAGTACTTC. Protein: CSALPPWTSGGIYEQYF.

The chain couples TRBV11-1 to TRBJ1-2; tentatively, D is TRBD1 (5 bases). The CDR3 covers 15 residues. The V gene's germline CDR1 is SGHAT and CDR2 FQDESV (reference sequence). The germline V and J ends were trimmed by 5 bases and 3 bases, with 16 bases remaining between them. CDR3 DNA: TGTGCCAGCAGCACAGCCCCAGCGGGGGACTATGGCTACACCTTC. As protein: CASSTAPAGDYGYTF.

The V and J genes are TRBV7-2 and TRBJ1-3; tentatively, D is TRBD1 (5 bases). V gave up 4 bases and J gave up 0 bases, with 13 bases separating them. Germline lookup yields CDR1 SGHTA and CDR2 FQGNSA. The CDR3 loop spans 16 amino acids. The CDR3 here is CASSSVAGSSGNTIYF. In nucleotides, the CDR3 is TGTGCCAGCAGCTCAGTCGCAGGGTCCTCTGGAAACACCATATATTTT.

This chain links TRBV20-1 with TRBJ2-7; 10 bases are a match to TRBD1. V gave up 4 bases and J gave up 2 bases; unmatched junction bases: 5. This CDR3 spans 14 amino acids. Germline V gene sequence: CDR1 DFQATT, CDR2 SNEGSKA (reference sequence). CDR3 loop: CSATGTGVTYEQYF. CDR3 nucleotides: TGCAGTGCTACCGGGACAGGGGTAACCTACGAGCAGTACTTC.

This clonotype was recorded only once. The J gene is TRBJ1-3, the V gene TRBV7-2; no clear D gene. The CDR3 is made up of 16 amino acids. Germline V lookup: CDR1 SGHTA, CDR2 FQGNSA. Between the trimmed V and J ends, which lost 1 base and 0 bases, there was a span of 10 bases. DNA for the CDR3: TGTGCCAGCAGCTTAGGGATCGGAGGCTCTGGAAACACCATATATTTT. This encodes CASSLGIGGSGNTIYF.

The table lists this clonotype with a count of one. V is TRBV2 and J is TRBJ1-6; TRBD1 matches 12 bases. Germline values: CDR1 SNHLY, CDR2 FYNNEI. Trimming cost V 4 bases and J 10 bases; bases outside gene matches: 5. This CDR3 has 15 amino acids. The CDR3: CASSGRDRGQSPLHF. CDR3 bases: TGTGCCAGCAGTGGCCGGGACAGGGGGCAGTCACCCCTCCACTTT.

This clonotype was detected once. This chain links TRBV10-3 with TRBJ2-2, with 8 bases matching TRBD1. This CDR3 region has 16 residues. Germline V CDR1 and CDR2: ENHRY, SYGVKD. After removal of 3 bases from V and 5 bases from J, the junction contained 8 bases not matched to a gene. The CDR3 sequence is CAISETTGERTGELFF. DNA for the CDR3: TGTGCCATCAGTGAAACGACAGGGGAAAGGACCGGGGAGCTGTTTTTT.

V gene TRBV9 combines with J gene TRBJ1-1; D call uncertain. Germline V gene sequence: CDR1 SGDLS, CDR2 YYNGEE. Trimming stripped 2 bases from V and 5 bases from J, with 10 bases between. The CDR3 covers 13 residues. CDR3 sequence reads: CASSVVPRTEAFF. CDR3 coding DNA: TGTGCCAGCAGCGTTGTTCCGAGGACTGAAGCTTTCTTT.

This clonotype was counted many times. The chain joins TRBV29-1 to TRBJ2-7; TRBD1 matches 8 bases. The length of the CDR3 is 12 residues. J was trimmed by 5 bases and V by 8 bases; bases with no gene match: 8. Germline values: CDR1 SQVTM, CDR2 ANQGSEA. In DNA form, the CDR3 reads TGCAGCTCCCTTCAGGGGGCGGACGAGCAGTACTTC. It translates to CSSLQGADEQYF.

This chain connects TRBV27 to TRBJ1-1, with no clear D. Per germline, CDR1 MNHEY and CDR2 SMNVEV (reference sequence). V dropped 5 bases and J dropped 4 bases, with 14 bases sitting between them. The length of the CDR3 is 14 residues. The CDR3 DNA reads as TGTGCCAGCAGTCAGAGTGCCCTCCGCACTGAAGCTTTCTTT. It codes for CASSQSALRTEAFF.

J is TRBJ2-2 and V is TRBV20-1, with 7 bases identical to TRBD2. V shed 0 bases, J shed 5 bases, and the junction held 6 bases outside the gene matches. The CDR3 loop spans 15 amino acids. Germline loops: CDR1 DFQATT, CDR2 SNEGSKA (reference sequence). CDR3 loop: CSAREGGRDTGELFF. CDR3 nucleotide sequence: TGCAGTGCTAGAGAGGGGGGGAGAGATACCGGGGAGCTGTTTTTT.

This clonotype occurred a few times. The chain recombines TRBV5-1 with TRBJ2-6; D gene unclear. Germline-derived CDR1 and CDR2 are SGHRS and YFSETQ. Trimming shortened V by 4 bases and J by 2 bases, and 10 bases separated the two germline ends. The CDR3 is 15 amino acids. CDR3 sequence (DNA): TGCGCCAGCAGCCCCCAAGACCCTGGGGCCAACGTCCTGACTTTC. Residues: CASSPQDPGANVLTF.

Of note for this clonotype: Being one base from a much bigger clone, this may be a read error. This sequence joins TRBV2 and TRBJ2-2, with a weak D call TRBD2 (6 bases). Germline V gene sequence: CDR1 SNHLY, CDR2 FYNNEI. CDR3 size: 12 residues. The CDR3 sequence is CAKLLASGGLFF. In DNA, the CDR3 is TGTGCCAAACTTCTTGCGTCCGGGGGGCTGTTTTTT.

The chain combines TRBV12-3 or TRBV12-4 with TRBJ1-6; D is unresolved. The CDR3 is made up of 17 amino acids. V was cut by 3 bases and J by 3 bases, with 15 bases left in between. CDR3 in amino acids: CASSFLSIGLYNSPLHF. CDR3 DNA: TGTGCCAGCAGTTTTTTATCGATCGGACTCTATAATTCACCCCTCCACTTT.

The gene calls are TRBV6-5 and TRBJ2-5; 8 bases are a match to TRBD2. The germline V gene encodes CDR1 MNHEY and CDR2 SVGAGI. V dropped 7 bases and J dropped 3; count of bases not matched to a gene: 4. CDR3 size: 13 residues. CDR3 in DNA: TGTGCCAGCACGGGGGGGCAGGAAGAGACCCAGTACTTC. Amino acid sequence: CASTGGQEETQYF.

This clonotype has at least ten counts. CDR3 bases: TGTGCCATCAGTGCAGGGCTCTTGGGAAACACCATATATTTT. Encoded protein: CAISAGLLGNTIYF. V is TRBV10-3 and J is TRBJ1-3; D may be TRBD1 (5 bases). Germline loops: CDR1 ENHRY, CDR2 SYGVKD. The CDR3 is 14 amino acids. Between the trimmed V and J ends, which lost 4 bases and 4 bases, there was a span of 11 bases.

The chain is built from TRBV11-2 and TRBJ1-5, with D hard to call. V was clipped by 5 bases and J by 9 bases, with 14 bases between them. The length of the CDR3 is 13 residues. Germline values: CDR1 SGHAT, CDR2 FQNNGV. CDR3 sequence reads: CASSPDGKGPQHF. The CDR3 coding sequence is TGTGCCAGCAGCCCGGATGGTAAGGGGCCCCAGCATTTT.

There are a few counts of this clonotype. The rearrangement joins TRBV5-1 to TRBJ2-7; a possible D gene is TRBD2 (5 bases). Germline CDR1 is SGHRS and CDR2 is YFSETQ. V gave up 5 bases and J gave up 4 bases, with 16 bases separating them. The CDR3 is 14 amino acids. The CDR3 DNA sequence: TGCGCCAGCAGTCAACCGGGATCCCTATACGAGCAGTACTTC. Amino acid sequence: CASSQPGSLYEQYF.

A note on this clonotype: Just one base apart from a much larger clone, this may be a read error. The chain uses TRBV4-3 and TRBJ1-5; D unresolved. Germline CDR1 is LGHNA and CDR2 is YSLEER. This CDR3 has 13 amino acids. Trimming removed 0 bases from V and 7 bases from J, with 7 bases in between. This chain's CDR3 is CASSQEERQPQHF. As DNA, the CDR3 is TGCGCCAGCAGCCAAGAGGAAAGGCAGCCCCAGCATTTT.

V and J are TRBV7-9 and TRBJ2-7; TRBD2 matches 7 bases. The CDR3 runs 15 residues. Losses at the gene ends were 4 bases for V and 5 bases for J; bases not matched to a gene: 11. Germline V gene sequence: CDR1 SEHNR, CDR2 FQNEAQ (reference sequence). In DNA, the CDR3 is TGTGCCAGCAGCTGGACTGGTTTTCGGGGGGACGAGCAGTACTTC. This gives the protein CASSWTGFRGDEQYF. Variable domain in full (rest from reference TRBV7-9 and TRBJ2-7): DTGVSQNPRHKITKRGQNVTFRCDPISEHNRLYWYRQTLGQGPEFLTYFQNEAQLEKSRLLSDRFSAERPKGSFSTLEIQRTEQGDSAMYLCASSWTGFRGDEQYFGPGTRLTVT.

The CDR3 nucleotides read TGTGCCACCAGCAGAGCCAGGGATAGAAAACTGTTTTTT. Translated: CATSRARDRKLFF. V is TRBV15 and J is TRBJ1-4; the D gene is possibly TRBD1 (5 bases). The CDR3 spans 13 residues. The V gene's germline CDR1 is LNHNV and CDR2 YYDKDF (reference sequence). The V gene lost 1 base and the J gene lost 10 bases, with 10 bases spanning the gap.

In its sample, this clonotype was seen many times. V usage is TRBV15 and J usage is TRBJ2-2; no clear D gene. This CDR3 is built from 17 residues. Trimming shortened V by 3 bases and J by 1 base, and 15 bases separated the two germline ends. The germline CDR1 and CDR2 sequences are LNHNV and YYDKDF (reference sequence). The CDR3 region is CATSRGDLSLNTGELFF. The CDR3 DNA reads as TGTGCCACCAGCAGGGGTGACTTATCTCTGAACACCGGGGAGCTGTTTTTT.

This chain links TRBV5-6 with TRBJ2-5, with TRBD2 matching 8 bases. Germline V gene sequence: CDR1 SGHDT, CDR2 YYEEEE. The J segment lost 1 base and the V segment lost 1 base, leaving 3 bases of the junction unmatched. CDR3 length: 15 residues. CDR3 nucleotides: TGTGCCAGCAGCTTGAGTAGCGGGGTCCAAGAGACCCAGTACTTC. As protein: CASSLSSGVQETQYF.

The chain combines TRBV13 with TRBJ2-7; D remains ambiguous. CDR1 and CDR2 from the germline V gene are PRHDT and FYEKMQ (reference sequence). The CDR3 covers 15 residues. Trimming removed 4 bases from V and 0 bases from J, with 13 bases in between. The CDR3 protein is CASSYLPTSSYEQYF. The CDR3 DNA sequence: TGTGCCAGCAGCTACCTCCCCACAAGCTCCTACGAGCAGTACTTC.